This T cell receptor (beta chain) is drawn from a study of CD8 T cells in Susac syndrome. Controls matched for age and sex were healthy donors. Trimming cost V 3 bases and J 6 bases, with 17 bases left between them. Germline assignment: CDR1 MNHNS and CDR2 SASEGT. The CDR3 has 15 residues. Reverse transcription used about 0.45 to 1 ug RNA and random hexamers. TCRdb re-called the immunoSEQ multiplex PCR reads with MiXCR, one entry per CDR3 protein. The table lists about 80,000 distinct CDR3 sequences, about 93% of them singletons. Sequencing input: CD8+ T cells from PBMCs. This clonotype originated in a human donor in good health. The chain is built from TRBV6-1 and TRBJ1-2; weak D call: TRBD1 (6 bases). Written as DNA, the CDR3 is TGTGCCAGCAGTGACTTCGTCAGGGGCTACGATGGCTACACCTTC. It is translated as CASSDFVRGYDGYTF.